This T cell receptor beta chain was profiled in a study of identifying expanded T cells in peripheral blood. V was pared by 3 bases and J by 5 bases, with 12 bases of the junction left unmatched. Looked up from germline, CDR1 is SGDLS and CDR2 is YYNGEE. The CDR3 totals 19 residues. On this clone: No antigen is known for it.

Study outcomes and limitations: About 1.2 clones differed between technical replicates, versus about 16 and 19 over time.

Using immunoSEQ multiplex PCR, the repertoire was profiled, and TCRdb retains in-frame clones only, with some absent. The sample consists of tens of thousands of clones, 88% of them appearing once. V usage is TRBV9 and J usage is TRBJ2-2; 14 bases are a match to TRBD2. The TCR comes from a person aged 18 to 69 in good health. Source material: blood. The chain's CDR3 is CASSARLAGGPSGTGELFF. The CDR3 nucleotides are TGTGCCAGCAGCGCAAGACTAGCGGGAGGGCCGTCGGGAACCGGGGAGCTGTTTTTT.